These T cell receptor beta chains were read from a single sample in a study of blood T cells in healthy people across ages. TCRdb ran MiXCR on the 5' RACE reads and lists one entry per CDR3 protein. This repertoire shows 650,000 to 800,000 distinct CDR3 sequences, around 45% found once; its top ten account for roughly 19%. Material for sequencing was blood. The source is a man between 60 and 75 years old in good health. CDR3s include the opening cysteine and the closing phenylalanine or tryptophan. D genes are given only for firm matches. Clone size is given for some rows only: seen once, a few or many times, or a class if the clone is expanded.

cdr3_length j_call clone_size d_call v_call cdr3_nt cdr3_aa
15 TRBJ2-3 . TRBD1 TRBV12-3/TRBV12-4 TGTGCCAGCAGCGGACAGGGGGTGGGCACAGATACGCAGTATTTT CASSGQGVGTDTQYF
12 TRBJ1-2 . . TRBV12-3/TRBV12-4 TGTGCCAGCACCCTAGGGAACTATGGCTACACCTTC CASTLGNYGYTF
15 TRBJ2-7 . TRBD1 TRBV27 TGTGCCAGCAGACCGACAGGGGGCGCGTCCTACGAGCAGTACTTC CASRPTGGASYEQYF
16 TRBJ2-5 . TRBD1 TRBV7-2 TGTGCCAGTTCACAGGGGGCAACGAGGATGGGGGAGACCCAGTACTTC CASSQGATRMGETQYF
14 TRBJ2-2 . TRBD2 TRBV7-2 TGTGCCAGCAGCTGGTGGGGGGGGACCGGGGAGCTGTTTTTT CASSWWGGTGELFF
13 TRBJ2-3 few . TRBV9 TGTGCCAGCAGCGTAAGGGGCACAGATACGCAGTATTTT CASSVRGTDTQYF
15 TRBJ1-4 . TRBD1 TRBV2 TGTGCCAGCAGTGGGACAGGGGCCGCCAATGAAAAACTGTTTTTT CASSGTGAANEKLFF
14 TRBJ2-7 few TRBD1 TRBV12-3/TRBV12-4 TGTGCCAGCAACCCGACAGGGCCGACCTACGAGCAGTACTTC CASNPTGPTYEQYF
17 TRBJ2-2 . TRBD2 TRBV7-9 TGTGCCAGCAGCTTAACGTCGGGGGGACCAAACACCGGGGAGCTGTTTTTT CASSLTSGGPNTGELFF
17 TRBJ1-6 . . TRBV3-1 TGTGCCAGCAGCCAAGGGACCGCAAGCTCCTATAATTCACCCCTCCACTTT CASSQGTASSYNSPLHF
19 TRBJ2-1 . TRBD2 TRBV4-3 TGCGCCAGCAGCCAAGAATGGGCTAGCGGGAGTTGGATATACAATGAGCAGTTCTTC CASSQEWASGSWIYNEQFF
13 TRBJ2-1 . . TRBV15 TGTGCCACGAACCGGGACCCTGACAATGAGCAGTTCTTC CATNRDPDNEQFF